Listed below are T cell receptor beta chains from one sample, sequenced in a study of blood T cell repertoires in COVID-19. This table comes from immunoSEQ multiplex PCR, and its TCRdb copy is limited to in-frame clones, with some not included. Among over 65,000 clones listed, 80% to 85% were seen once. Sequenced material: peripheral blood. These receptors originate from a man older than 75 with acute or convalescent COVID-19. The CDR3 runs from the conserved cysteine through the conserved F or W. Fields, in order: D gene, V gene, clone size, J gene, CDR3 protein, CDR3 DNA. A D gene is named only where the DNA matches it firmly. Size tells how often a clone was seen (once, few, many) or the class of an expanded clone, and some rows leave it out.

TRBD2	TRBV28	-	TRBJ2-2	CASSPVLAVGGELFF	TGTGCCAGCAGCCCCGTGCTAGCGGTGGGCGGGGAGCTGTTTTTT
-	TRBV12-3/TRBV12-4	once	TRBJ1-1	CASSLWEDTEAFF	TGTGCCAGCAGTTTATGGGAGGACACTGAAGCTTTCTTT
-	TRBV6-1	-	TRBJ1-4	CASSDQQGSEKLFF	TGTGCCAGCAGTGACCAACAGGGTTCCGAAAAACTGTTTTTT
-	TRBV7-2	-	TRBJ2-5	CASSPQGQETQYF	TGTGCCAGCAGTCCCCAGGGTCAGGAGACCCAGTACTTC
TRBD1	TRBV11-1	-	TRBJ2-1	CASSWDRDNEQFF	TGTGCCAGCAGTTGGGACAGGGATAATGAGCAGTTCTTC
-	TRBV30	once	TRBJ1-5	CAWSGELGQPQHF	TGTGCCTGGAGTGGAGAACTAGGTCAGCCCCAGCATTTT
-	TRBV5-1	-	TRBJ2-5	CASSPTLKAQRGGETQYF	TGCGCCAGCAGCCCCACCCTAAAAGCCCAGCGCGGTGGGGAGACCCAGTACTTC
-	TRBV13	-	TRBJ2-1	CASSLYPDNEQFF	TGTGCCAGCAGCTTATATCCTGACAATGAGCAGTTCTTC
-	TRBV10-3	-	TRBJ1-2	CAIRDGEGERGYTF	TGTGCCATCAGGGACGGTGAGGGGGAGAGGGGCTACACCTTC
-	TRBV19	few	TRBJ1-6	CASSIPSGSNSPLHF	TGTGCCAGTAGTATTCCCTCCGGGAGCAATTCACCCCTCCACTTT
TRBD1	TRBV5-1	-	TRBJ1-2	CASSRTGTGDMKGYTF	TGCGCCAGCAGCCGTACCGGGACAGGGGATATGAAGGGCTACACCTTC
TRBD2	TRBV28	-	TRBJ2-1	CASSSAGANVNEQFF	TGTGCCAGCAGTTCGGCGGGAGCTAATGTCAATGAGCAGTTCTTC
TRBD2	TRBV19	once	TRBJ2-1	CASSTSSSGRLGEQFF	TGTGCCAGTAGTACATCCTCTAGCGGCCGCCTCGGGGAGCAGTTCTTC
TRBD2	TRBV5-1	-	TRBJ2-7	CASSPAGLAGAYEQYF	TGCGCCAGCAGCCCCGCCGGACTAGCGGGGGCTTACGAGCAGTACTTC
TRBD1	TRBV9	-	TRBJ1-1	CASSPTGPNRGLTEAFF	TGTGCCAGCAGCCCAACTGGACCAAACAGGGGTTTGACTGAAGCTTTCTTT
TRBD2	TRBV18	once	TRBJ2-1	CASSTLAGGSNEQFF	TGTGCCAGCTCAACATTAGCGGGAGGGAGCAATGAGCAGTTCTTC
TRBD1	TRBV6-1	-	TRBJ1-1	CASSEPGQITEAFF	TGTGCCAGCAGTGAACCGGGACAGATCACTGAAGCTTTCTTT
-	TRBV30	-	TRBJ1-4	CAWSDARVTNEKLFF	TGTGCCTGGAGCGACGCCAGGGTGACTAATGAAAAACTGTTTTTT
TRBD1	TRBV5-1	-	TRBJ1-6	CASSLQGALSPLHF	TGCGCCAGCAGCTTGCAGGGGGCCCTTTCACCCCTCCACTTT
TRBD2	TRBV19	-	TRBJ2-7	CASSIRASGRRYEQYF	TGTGCCAGTAGTATTCGGGCTAGCGGGAGAAGATACGAGCAGTACTTC
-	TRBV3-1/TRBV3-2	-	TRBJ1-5	CASSQSGSNQPQHF	TGTGCCAGCAGCCAAAGCGGTAGCAATCAGCCCCAGCATTTT
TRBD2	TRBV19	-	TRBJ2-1	CASSMVGLAGLSSYNEQFF	TGTGCCAGTAGTATGGTTGGACTAGCGGGGCTAAGCTCCTACAATGAGCAGTTCTTC
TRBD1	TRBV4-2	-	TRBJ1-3	CASSQDGTEGNTIYF	TGTGCCAGCAGCCAAGATGGGACAGAAGGAAACACCATATATTTT
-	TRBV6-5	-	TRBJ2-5	CASSYNGVQETQYF	TGTGCCAGCAGTTACAACGGGGTCCAAGAGACCCAGTACTTC
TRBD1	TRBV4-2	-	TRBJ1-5	CASSHPSGTGGDLRQPQHF	TGTGCCAGCAGCCACCCCTCCGGGACAGGGGGTGATCTTCGCCAGCCCCAGCATTTT
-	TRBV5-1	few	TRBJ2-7	CASSRQTVVYEQYF	TGCGCCAGCAGCAGGCAGACAGTTGTCTACGAGCAGTACTTC
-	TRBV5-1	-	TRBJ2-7	CASSLPTSNHEQYF	TGCGCCAGCAGCTTGCCGACTAGTAACCACGAGCAGTACTTC
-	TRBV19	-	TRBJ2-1	CASSAYNSISYNEQFF	TGTGCCAGTAGTGCGTATAACTCCATTTCCTACAATGAGCAGTTCTTC
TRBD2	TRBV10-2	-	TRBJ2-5	CASSDQRLAGGETQYF	TGCGCCAGCAGTGATCAGAGACTAGCGGGAGGGGAGACCCAGTACTTC
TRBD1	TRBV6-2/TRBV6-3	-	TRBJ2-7	CASSYSRDSEKYF	TGTGCCAGCAGTTACTCGAGGGACAGCGAAAAGTACTTC
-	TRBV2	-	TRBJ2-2	CASTSQGAGELFF	TGTGCCAGCACCTCACAGGGCGCCGGGGAGCTGTTTTTT
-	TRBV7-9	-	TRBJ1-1	CASSFTGNTEAFF	TGTGCCAGCAGCTTTACAGGGAACACTGAAGCTTTCTTT